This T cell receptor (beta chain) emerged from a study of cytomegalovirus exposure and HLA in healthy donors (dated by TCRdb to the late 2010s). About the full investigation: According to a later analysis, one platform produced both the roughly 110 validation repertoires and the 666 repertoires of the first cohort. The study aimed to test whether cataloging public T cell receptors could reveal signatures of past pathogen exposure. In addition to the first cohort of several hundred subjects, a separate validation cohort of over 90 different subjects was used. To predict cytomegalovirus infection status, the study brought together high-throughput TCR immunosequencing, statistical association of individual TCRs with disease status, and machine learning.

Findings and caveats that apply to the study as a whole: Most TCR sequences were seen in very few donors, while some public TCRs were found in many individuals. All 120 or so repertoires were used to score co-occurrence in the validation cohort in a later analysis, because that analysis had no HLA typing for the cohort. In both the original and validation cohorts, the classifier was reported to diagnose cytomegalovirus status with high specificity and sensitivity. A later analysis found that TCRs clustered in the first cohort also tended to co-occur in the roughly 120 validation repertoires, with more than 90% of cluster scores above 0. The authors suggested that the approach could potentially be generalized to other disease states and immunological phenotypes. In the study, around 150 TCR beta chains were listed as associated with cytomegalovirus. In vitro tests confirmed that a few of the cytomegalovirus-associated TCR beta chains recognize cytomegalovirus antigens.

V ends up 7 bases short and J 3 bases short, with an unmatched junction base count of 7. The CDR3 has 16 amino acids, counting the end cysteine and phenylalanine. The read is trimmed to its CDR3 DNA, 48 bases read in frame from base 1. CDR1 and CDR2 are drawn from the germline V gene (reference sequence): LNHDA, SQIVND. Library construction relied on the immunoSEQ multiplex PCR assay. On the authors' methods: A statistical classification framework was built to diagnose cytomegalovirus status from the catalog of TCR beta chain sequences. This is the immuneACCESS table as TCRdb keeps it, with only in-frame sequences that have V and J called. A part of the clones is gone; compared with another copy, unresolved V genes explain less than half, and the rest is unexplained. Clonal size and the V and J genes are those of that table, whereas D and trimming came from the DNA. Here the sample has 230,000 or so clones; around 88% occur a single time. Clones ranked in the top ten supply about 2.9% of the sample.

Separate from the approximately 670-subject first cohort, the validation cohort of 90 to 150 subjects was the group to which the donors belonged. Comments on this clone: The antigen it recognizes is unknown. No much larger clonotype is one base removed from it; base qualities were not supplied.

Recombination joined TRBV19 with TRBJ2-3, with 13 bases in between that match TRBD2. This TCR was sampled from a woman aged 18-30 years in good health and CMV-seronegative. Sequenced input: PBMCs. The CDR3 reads CASKRTSGSWTDTQYF. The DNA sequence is TGTGCCAGTAAGCGGACTAGCGGGAGTTGGACAGATACGCAGTATTTT. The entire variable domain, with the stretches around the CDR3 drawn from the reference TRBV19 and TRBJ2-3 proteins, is DGGITQSPKYLFRKEGQNVTLSCEQNLNHDAMYWYRQDPGQGLRLIYYSQIVNDFQKGDIAEGYSVSREKKESFPLTVTSAQKNPTAFYLCASKRTSGSWTDTQYFGPGTRLTVL.